This T cell receptor beta chain was documented in a study of blood T cell repertoires in COVID-19. Study summary: Specimens from acute and convalescent COVID-19 originated in the United States, Italy and Spain. The analysed material was cDNA or gDNA that came from T cells, B-cell-depleted T cells, or PBMCs.

Under the authors' procedure: Estimation of nucleated cell counts was performed using reference gene primer amplification. TCRdb's copy holds only in-frame clones and misses some; the assay was immunoSEQ multiplex PCR. The V and J calls and clone size come from that table; D and trimming were worked out from the DNA. The repertoire holds more than 150,000 clones, with about nine tenths as singletons. From germline, CDR1 is MNHEY and CDR2 SMNVEV (reference sequence). Losses at the gene ends were 0 bases for V and 1 base for J; bases not matched to a gene: 3. CDR3 size: 15 residues. Sequenced sample: peripheral blood. This sequence was found in a woman aged 70 to 79 with acute or convalescent COVID-19. The chain links TRBV27 to TRBJ2-7, with 7 bases lining up with TRBD2. This CDR3 reads CASSLSGGGSYEQYF. The DNA for the CDR3 is TGTGCCAGCAGTTTATCGGGCGGGGGATCCTACGAGCAGTACTTC.